This entry features one T cell receptor (beta chain) sequence. The sample belongs to a study of blood T cell repertoires in COVID-19. Looking at the study overall: Samples of COVID-19 (acute and convalescent) were obtained from the United States, Italy and Spain. PBMCs, B-cell-depleted T cells, or T cells provided the cDNA or gDNA that made up the material.

In the authors' methods: Amplification with reference gene primers provided the estimates of nucleated cell counts. TCRdb keeps only in-frame clones here, not all; method: immunoSEQ multiplex PCR. V and J calls plus clone size are reproduced from that table; the DNA served to infer D and trimming. The repertoire has about 70,000 clones, roughly 86% of them found once; the top ten carry about 12%. The TCR originated in a human donor in a cohort sampled during active COVID-19. What was sequenced was peripheral blood.

The CDR3 bases are TGTGCCAGTAGTTCTTTGGGACAGGGGAACACTGAAGCTTTCTTT. It codes for CASSSLGQGNTEAFF. The chain is built from TRBV19 and TRBJ1-1; TRBD1 matches at 9 bases. After removal of 5 bases from V and 1 base from J, the junction contained 5 bases not matched to a gene. The CDR3 sequence is 15 residues long. Germline V lookup: CDR1 LNHDA, CDR2 SQIVND (reference sequence).